The 21 T cell receptor beta chains reported below all come from one sample, sequenced in a study of beta chain features in type 1 diabetes (dated by TCRdb to the late 2010s). Library creation used the immunoSEQ multiplex PCR assay. The High Capacity cDNA Reverse Transcription Kit was used to reverse transcribe all of the isolated RNA, meaning that expressed TCRB transcripts were what got sequenced. In its TCRdb copy, this immuneACCESS table keeps in-frame sequences only and misses some clones. Where compared with another copy, unresolved V genes explain less than half of these, and the others have no known cause. The table for this sample lists approximately 400,000 clones; about 16% of them were counted only once. The ten largest clones take up 0.019% of the sample. The material sequenced was naive CD4+ T cells from blood. This sample's cell subset or site label indicates: true naive CD4+ T cells. All receptors come from a woman aged 18-29 years in good health.

This clone was seen only a few times. V usage is TRBV5-6 and J usage is TRBJ2-2; D call uncertain. The V gene's germline CDR1 is SGHDT and CDR2 YYEEEE. The CDR3 sequence is 11 residues long. V was clipped by 5 bases and J by 8 bases, with 7 bases between them. The CDR3 DNA reads as TGTGCCAGCAGTTTCGAGGGGGAGCTGTTTTTT. Translated: CASSFEGELFF.

V and J are TRBV5-1 and TRBJ2-7, with D unclear. This CDR3 has 11 residues. Per germline, CDR1 SGHRS and CDR2 YFSETQ. The V end was cut by 1 base, the J end by 6 bases, with 5 bases between. The CDR3 DNA reads as TGCGCCAGCAGCTTGCTCTCCGAGCAGTACTTC. Translated: CASSLLSEQYF.

The rearrangement links TRBV7-3 to TRBJ1-1; 9 bases line up with TRBD1. Germline V gene lookup returns CDR1 SGHTA and CDR2 FQGTGA. The ends lost 5 bases at V and 0 bases at J; junction bases unmatched: 1. The CDR3 loop spans 14 amino acids. The CDR3 region has the DNA TGTGCCAGCAGCCGACAGGGGGTGAACACTGAAGCTTTCTTT. As protein: CASSRQGVNTEAFF. Based on the CDR3 plus reference TRBV7-3 and TRBJ1-1, the full variable domain is GAGVSQTPSNKVTEKGKYVELRCDPISGHTALYWYRQSLGQGPEFLIYFQGTGAADDSGLPNDRFFAVRPEGSVSTLKIQRTERGDSAVYLCASSRQGVNTEAFFGQGTRLTVV.

This rearrangement joins TRBV15 to TRBJ2-7; no firm D call. Trimming left V 0 bases short and J 2 bases short, with 5 bases between. From germline, CDR1 is LNHNV and CDR2 YYDKDF (reference sequence). This CDR3 has 13 amino acids. CDR3 in amino acids: CATSREYTYEQYF. The CDR3 DNA is TGTGCCACCAGCAGAGAATACACCTACGAGCAGTACTTC.

V and J are TRBV2 and TRBJ2-2, with D possibly being TRBD1 (5 bases). V lost 7 bases to trimming and J lost 5 bases, with 14 bases between them. In germline, CDR1 is SNHLY, CDR2 FYNNEI. The CDR3 is 14 amino acids. The CDR3 region has the DNA TGTGCCAGCATCCTTGAGCAGGGAACCGGGGAGCTGTTTTTT. Its translation is CASILEQGTGELFF.

The chain couples TRBV29-1 to TRBJ2-3; tentatively, D is TRBD2 (6 bases). Germline V lookup: CDR1 SQVTM, CDR2 ANQGSEA. V lost 2 bases to trimming and J lost 7 bases, with 10 bases between them. The CDR3 contains 12 residues. The CDR3 loop is CSVERAGNTQYF. The CDR3 DNA follows: TGCAGCGTTGAAAGGGCGGGGAATACGCAGTATTTT.

This chain joins TRBV4-1 and TRBJ1-5; perhaps TRBD1 as D (6 bases). This CDR3 region has 14 residues. V lost 3 bases, J lost 2 bases, and 8 bases lay in between. The germline CDR1 and CDR2 sequences are MGHRA and YSYEKL. This chain's CDR3 is CASSHSGGNQPQHF. DNA for the CDR3: TGCGCCAGCAGCCATTCAGGGGGCAATCAGCCCCAGCATTTT.

This clone was picked up a small number of times. The rearrangement joins TRBV6-5 to TRBJ2-7; D is unclear. This CDR3 contains 11 residues. Trimming took off 4 bases at V and 3 bases at J, with 4 bases between the two ends. The germline gives CDR1 MNHEY, CDR2 SVGAGI. This chain's CDR3 is CASSSVYEQYF. For the CDR3, the DNA is TGTGCCAGCAGTTCGGTCTACGAGCAGTACTTC.

With regard to this clone: The junction shows a germline mismatch at one end, possibly a read error. J is TRBJ1-3 and V is TRBV18, with D perhaps matching TRBD1 (6 bases). The CDR3 has 15 amino acids. Germline V gene data show CDR1 as KGHSH and CDR2 as LQKENI. CDR3 sequence: CASSPLDRSGNTIYF. The CDR3 bases are TGTGCCAGCTCCCCACTCGACAGGTCTGGAAACACCATATATTTT.

The gene calls are TRBV19 and TRBJ2-1; 9 bases align to TRBD2. J lost 5 bases, V lost 3 bases, and 5 bases had no gene match. This CDR3 has 15 residues. Germline CDR1 LNHDA, CDR2 SQIVND (reference sequence). This chain's CDR3 is CASSIMSSGDNEQFF. The DNA of the CDR3 is TGTGCCAGTAGTATTATGTCTAGCGGGGACAATGAGCAGTTCTTC.

The J gene is TRBJ2-3, the V gene TRBV4-1; 8 bases match TRBD2. The germline gives CDR1 MGHRA, CDR2 YSYEKL. The V segment lost 0 bases and the J segment 5 bases; nucleotides outside the gene matches: 10. This CDR3 comprises 17 residues. CDR3 in amino acids: CASSQDFGRAREDTQYF. The CDR3 nucleotides are TGCGCCAGCAGCCAAGATTTCGGGAGGGCCCGAGAAGATACGCAGTATTTT.

The chain combines TRBV30 with TRBJ1-2, with a tentative D call TRBD1 (6 bases). Trimming removed 8 bases at V and 1 base at J, with 20 bases between. The CDR3 runs to 15 residues. Germline V gene lookup returns CDR1 GTSNPN and CDR2 SVGIG (reference sequence). The CDR3 spells CARTFLGGLNYGYTF. CDR3 in DNA: TGTGCCAGGACGTTCTTGGGGGGGCTTAACTATGGCTACACCTTC.

This clone was picked up a small number of times. In DNA, the CDR3 is TGTGCCTGGAGTACTTATAGCGGGAGTAGTATAGATGAGCAGTTCTTC. Translated, it gives CAWSTYSGSSIDEQFF. The J gene is TRBJ2-1, the V gene TRBV30; 9 positions agree with TRBD2. Per germline, CDR1 GTSNPN and CDR2 SVGIG (reference sequence). Trimming at V came to 2 bases and at J to 8 bases, leaving 13 bases not matched to a gene. This CDR3 is built from 16 residues.

The chain combines TRBV7-2 with TRBJ1-1; a possible D gene is TRBD1 (6 bases). Germline CDR1 reads SGHTA; CDR2 reads FQGNSA. This CDR3 spans 16 amino acids. The germline V and J ends were trimmed by 4 bases and 5 bases, with 20 bases remaining between them. The CDR3 region has the DNA TGTGCCAGCAGCTGGATCGATACAGGGCGGGGGACTGAAGCTTTCTTT. It translates to CASSWIDTGRGTEAFF.

This clone was found once. The rearrangement links TRBV30 to TRBJ2-3, with a weak D call TRBD1 (6 bases). The CDR3 extends over 16 amino acids. Germline V gene sequence: CDR1 GTSNPN, CDR2 SVGIG (reference sequence). The V gene lost 0 bases and the J gene lost 2 bases, with 15 bases spanning the gap. CDR3 protein: CAWSVTGTTVTDTQYF. DNA of the CDR3: TGTGCCTGGAGTGTCACCGGGACAACGGTCACAGATACGCAGTATTTT. Supplemented by reference TRBV30 and TRBJ2-3, the full variable domain reads SQTIHQWPATLVQPVGSPLSLECTVEGTSNPNLYWYRQAAGRGLQLLFYSVGIGQISSEVPQNLSASRPQDRQFILSSKKLLLSDSGFYLCAWSVTGTTVTDTQYFGPGTRLTVL.

This clone turned up a few times. This chain connects TRBV29-1 to TRBJ1-5; D is undetermined. V lost 4 bases to trimming and J lost 3 bases, with 16 bases between them. CDR3 length equals 15 residues. In germline, CDR1 is SQVTM, CDR2 ANQGSEA. CDR3 residues: CSVGAGRGFNQPQHF. The CDR3, as DNA: TGCAGCGTTGGGGCCGGGAGAGGGTTCAATCAGCCCCAGCATTTT.

This clone has only a few counts. This sequence joins TRBV9 and TRBJ2-2, with D perhaps TRBD2 (5 bases). Trimming took off 1 base at V and 2 bases at J, with 15 bases between the two ends. This CDR3 spans 17 amino acids. From germline, CDR1 is SGDLS and CDR2 YYNGEE. The CDR3 reads CASSVKLSGTNTGELFF. The CDR3 DNA is TGTGCCAGCAGCGTAAAACTCAGCGGCACAAACACCGGGGAGCTGTTTTTT. The variable domain in full, completed from reference TRBV9 and TRBJ2-2, reads DSGVTQTPKHLITATGQRVTLRCSPRSGDLSVYWYQQSLDQGLQFLIQYYNGEERAKGNILERFSAQQFPDLHSELNLSSLELGDSALYFCASSVKLSGTNTGELFFGEGSRLTVL.

The V and J genes are TRBV11-2 and TRBJ2-7; D is perhaps TRBD2 (5 bases). CDR3 size: 13 residues. The ends were cut back, 3 bases at V and 6 bases at J, with 12 bases in the middle. Germline lookup yields CDR1 SGHAT and CDR2 FQNNGV. As DNA, the CDR3 is TGTGCCAGCAGCTTTAAGAGGGAACTCGAGCAGTACTTC. It yields the protein CASSFKRELEQYF.

V gene TRBV7-2 combines with J gene TRBJ1-1; 9 nucleotides agree with TRBD1. The CDR3 length is 15 residues. V trimming: 1 base; J trimming: 2 bases; junction bases outside the gene matches: 2. Germline V CDR1 and CDR2: SGHTA, FQGNSA. CDR3 in amino acids: CASSLGTGANTEAFF. CDR3 DNA: TGTGCCAGCAGCTTAGGGACAGGGGCAAACACTGAAGCTTTCTTT.

Only a few counts were recorded for this clone. The chain recombines TRBV19 with TRBJ2-1, with TRBD2 matching 9 bases. In germline, CDR1 is LNHDA, CDR2 SQIVND (reference sequence). V lost 6 bases to trimming and J lost 4 bases; unmatched junction nucleotides: 7. CDR3 length equals 15 residues. DNA of the CDR3: TGTGCCAGTAGAGGGCGGGAGGGCTTGTACAATGAGCAGTTCTTC. This translates into CASRGREGLYNEQFF.

V usage is TRBV6-6 and J usage is TRBJ2-7, with 7 bases identical to TRBD2. V lost 11 bases, J lost 3 bases, and 7 bases stayed unmatched. The CDR3 consists of 12 residues. CDR1 and CDR2 from the germline V gene are MNHNY and SVGAGI (reference sequence). Here the CDR3 DNA reads TGTGCCCACGGGGGGTCAAGCTACGAGCAGTACTTC. Its translation is CAHGGSSYEQYF.